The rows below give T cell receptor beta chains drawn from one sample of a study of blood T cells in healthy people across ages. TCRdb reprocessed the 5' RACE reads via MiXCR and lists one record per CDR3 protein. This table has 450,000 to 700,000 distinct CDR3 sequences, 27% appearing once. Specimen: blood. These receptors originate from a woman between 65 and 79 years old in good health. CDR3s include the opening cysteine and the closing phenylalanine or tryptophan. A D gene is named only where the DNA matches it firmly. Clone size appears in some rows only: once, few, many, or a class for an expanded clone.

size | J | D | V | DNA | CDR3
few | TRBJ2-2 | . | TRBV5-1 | TGCGCCAGCAGCATGCCGGCGGCCACCACCGGGGAGCTGTTTTTT | CASSMPAATTGELFF
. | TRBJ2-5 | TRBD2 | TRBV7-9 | TGTGCCAGCAGCTTCGGGGGACTAGCGGAACAAGAGACCCAGTACTTC | CASSFGGLAEQETQYF
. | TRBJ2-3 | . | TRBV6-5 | TGTGCCAGCAAAGCGGGCGGAGCTAGCACAGATACGCAGTATTTT | CASKAGGASTDTQYF
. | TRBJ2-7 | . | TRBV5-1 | TGCGCCAGCAGCCCCGGGACATACTCCTACGAGCAGTACTTC | CASSPGTYSYEQYF
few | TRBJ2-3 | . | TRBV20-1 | TGCAGTGCTATGACTAGTCTGACAGATACGCAGTATTTT | CSAMTSLTDTQYF
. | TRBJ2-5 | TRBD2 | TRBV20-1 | TGCAGTGCTAGAGACTCGCGGGGGAACCAAGAGACCCAGTACTTC | CSARDSRGNQETQYF
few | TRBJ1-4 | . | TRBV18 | TGTGCCAGCTCACCTAACGCCAGGAATGAAAAACTGTTTTTT | CASSPNARNEKLFF
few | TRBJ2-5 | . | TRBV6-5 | TGTGTCAGCAGTCCCCGTGGAGGGGACGCGCAGACCCAGTACTTC | CVSSPRGGDAQTQYF
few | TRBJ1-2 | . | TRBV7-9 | TGTGCCAGCAGCTTAGGCCAGAGAGATGCCTATGGCTACACCTTC | CASSLGQRDAYGYTF
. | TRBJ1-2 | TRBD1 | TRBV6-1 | TGTGCCAGCAGCCCGGGACAGGGGCTGGGAATTTACTATGGCTACACCTTC | CASSPGQGLGIYYGYTF
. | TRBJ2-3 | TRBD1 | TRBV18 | TGTGCCAGCTCACCACTGCTGTTTCGGGGGACAGGGACAGATACGCAGTATTTT | CASSPLLFRGTGTDTQYF
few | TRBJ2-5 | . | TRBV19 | TGTGCCAGTAGCCGAGATAAAGAGACCCAGTACTTC | CASSRDKETQYF
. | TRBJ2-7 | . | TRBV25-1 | TGTGCCAGCAGGTCCCCCGGTTTGTCTGAGCAGTACTTC | CASRSPGLSEQYF
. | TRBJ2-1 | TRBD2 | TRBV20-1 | TGCAGTGCTAGAGACGTCGTCGGGGGGAAGTCCTACAATGAGCAGTTCTTC | CSARDVVGGKSYNEQFF
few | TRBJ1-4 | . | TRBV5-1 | TGCGCCAGCAGCCTAACTGAACCTAATGAAAAACTGTTTTTT | CASSLTEPNEKLFF
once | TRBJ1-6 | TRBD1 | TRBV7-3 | TGTGCCAGCAGCCTTACAGGGGGCGCGGATAATTCACCCCTCCACTTT | CASSLTGGADNSPLHF
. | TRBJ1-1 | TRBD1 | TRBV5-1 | TGCGCCAGCAGCTTGGAAGGGACAGCTGGTACTGAAGCTTTCTTT | CASSLEGTAGTEAFF
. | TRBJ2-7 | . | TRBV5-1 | TGCGCCAGCAGCTTGGAGGCGGGATCGGGTTCCTACGAGCAGTACTTC | CASSLEAGSGSYEQYF
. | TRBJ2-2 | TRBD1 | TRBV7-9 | TGTGCCAGCAGCTTCGGACAGGTGAACACCGGGGAGCTGTTTTTT | CASSFGQVNTGELFF
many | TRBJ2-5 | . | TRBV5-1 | TGTGCCAGTAGTCGTGGGGGAGAGACCCAGTACTTC | CASSRGGETQYF
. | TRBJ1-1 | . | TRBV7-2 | TGTGCCAGCAGCTCCCGGATAGGGACGGAAAACACTGAAGCTTTCTTT | CASSSRIGTENTEAFF
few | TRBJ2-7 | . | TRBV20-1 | TGCAGTGCTGACCCCTCCGTGCAGGGGCCCTACGAGCAGTACTTC | CSADPSVQGPYEQYF
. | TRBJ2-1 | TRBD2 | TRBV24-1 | TGTGCCACCAGTGATTTCTCCCTAGCGGGGGGCGAGGAGCAGTTCTTC | CATSDFSLAGGEEQFF
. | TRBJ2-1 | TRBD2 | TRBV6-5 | TGTGCCAGCAGTTACCGGCGGGGGGGCAATGAGCAGTTCTTC | CASSYRRGGNEQFF
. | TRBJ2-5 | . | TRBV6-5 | TGTGCCAGCATTCTACAAGAGACCCAGTACTTC | CASILQETQYF
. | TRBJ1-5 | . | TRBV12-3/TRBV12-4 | TGTGCCGGCAGTTTAGCCGGGTGGCATCAGCCCCAGCATTTT | CAGSLAGWHQPQHF
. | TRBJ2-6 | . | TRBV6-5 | TGTGCCAGCAGTTACGCATTAACCTGGGGGTCTGGGGCCAACGTCCTGACTTTC | CASSYALTWGSGANVLTF
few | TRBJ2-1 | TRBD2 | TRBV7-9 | TGTGCCAGCAGCTCTCCTGGACTAGCGGGGGTGAGCTCCTACAATGAGCAGTTCTTC | CASSSPGLAGVSSYNEQFF
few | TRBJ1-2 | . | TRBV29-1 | TGCAGCGTTGAAGAGGGCAGGGCATATGGCTACACCTTC | CSVEEGRAYGYTF
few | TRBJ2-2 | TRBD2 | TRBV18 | TGTGCCAGCCCGAAAGCGGTAGCGGGGGCGAACACCGGGGAGCTGTTTTTT | CASPKAVAGANTGELFF
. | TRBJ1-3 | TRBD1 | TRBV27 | TGTGCCAGCAGACTATTCGCCGGGACAGGTTCTGGAAACACCATATATTTT | CASRLFAGTGSGNTIYF
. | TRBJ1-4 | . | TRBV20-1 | TGCAGTGCATCGACAGGTGAAAAACTGTTTTTT | CSASTGEKLFF
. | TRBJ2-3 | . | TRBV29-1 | TGCAGCGTTTACAACAGGGATTCAACAGATACGCAGTATTTT | CSVYNRDSTDTQYF
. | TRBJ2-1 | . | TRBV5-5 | TGTGCCAGCAGCTTGACCGGACGACAGGTCCAGCAGTTCTTC | CASSLTGRQVQQFF
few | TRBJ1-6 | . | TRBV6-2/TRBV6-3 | TGTGCCAGCAGTTACGAAGACCCACCATCACCCCTCCACTTT | CASSYEDPPSPLHF
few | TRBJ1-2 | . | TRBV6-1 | TGTGCCAGCAGTGGGTCCATCGGCCGCGGCTATGGCTACACCTTC | CASSGSIGRGYGYTF
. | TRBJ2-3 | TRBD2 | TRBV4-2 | TGTGCCAGCAGCCAAGTATTCGTGGGAGGGCCGGATACTGGGGATACGCAGTATTTT | CASSQVFVGGPDTGDTQYF
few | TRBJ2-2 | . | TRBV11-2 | TGTGCCAGCAGTTTCAACAGGGCCACCGGGGAGCTGTTTTTT | CASSFNRATGELFF
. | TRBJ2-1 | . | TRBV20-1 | TGCAGTGCTAGGTCGGATGAGCAGTTCTTC | CSARSDEQFF
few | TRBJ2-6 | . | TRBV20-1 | TGCAGTGCTAGAGACACGACAGCGCACTCTGGGGCCAACGTCCTGACTTTC | CSARDTTAHSGANVLTF
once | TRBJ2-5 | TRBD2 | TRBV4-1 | TGCGCCAGCAGCCGTAACCGGGGGACTAGCGGGAGATTAGAGACCCAGTACTTC | CASSRNRGTSGRLETQYF
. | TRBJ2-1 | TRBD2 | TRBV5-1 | TGCGCCAGCAGCCCCGGGAGGAATCGGGAGAATGAGCAGTTCTTC | CASSPGRNRENEQFF
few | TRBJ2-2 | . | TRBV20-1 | TGCAGTGCTAGAGAAATGCTTCGGACCGGGGAGCTGTTTTTT | CSAREMLRTGELFF
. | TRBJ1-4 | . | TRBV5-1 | TGCGCCAGCAGTGGCGCGGGGGGCTCGTCGACTAATGAAAAACTGTTTTTT | CASSGAGGSSTNEKLFF